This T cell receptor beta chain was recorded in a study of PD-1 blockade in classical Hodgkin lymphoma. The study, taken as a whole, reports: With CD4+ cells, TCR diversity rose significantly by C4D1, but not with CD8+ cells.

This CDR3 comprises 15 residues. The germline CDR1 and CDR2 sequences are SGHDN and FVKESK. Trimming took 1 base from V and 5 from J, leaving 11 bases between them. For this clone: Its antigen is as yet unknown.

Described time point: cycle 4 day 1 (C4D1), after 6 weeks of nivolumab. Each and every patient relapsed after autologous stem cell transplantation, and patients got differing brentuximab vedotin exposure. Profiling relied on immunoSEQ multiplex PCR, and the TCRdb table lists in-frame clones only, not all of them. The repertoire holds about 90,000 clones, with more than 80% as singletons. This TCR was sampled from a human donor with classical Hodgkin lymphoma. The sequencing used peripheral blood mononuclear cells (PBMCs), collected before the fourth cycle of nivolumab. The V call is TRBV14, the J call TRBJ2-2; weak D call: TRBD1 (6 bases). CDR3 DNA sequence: TGTGCCAGCAGCCAAGCTTTAGGGGGAACCGGGGAGCTGTTTTTT. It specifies CASSQALGGTGELFF.